These T cell receptor beta chains were read from a single sample in a study of regulatory T cells in long-lasting Graves disease. Using its own MiXCR run on the multiplex PCR reads, TCRdb lists one record per CDR3 protein. Of about 470,000 distinct CDR3 sequences in the sample, around 20% were seen once. The sequenced sample was peripheral blood mononuclear cells (PBMCs), obtained when the disease was refractory, from a patient treated with antithyroid drugs. The receptors were sampled from a female donor with Graves disease. The CDR3 runs from the conserved cysteine through the conserved F or W. The D gene is left open where the match is weak. Size tells how often a clone was seen (once, few, many) or the class of an expanded clone, and some rows leave it out.

CDR3 DNA | CDR3 protein | J gene | D gene | V gene | clone size
TGTGCCTCATCCCAGGGGGGAGCGGGAGACGACGAGCAGTACTTC | CASSQGGAGDDEQYF | TRBJ2-7 | NA | TRBV28 | many
TGCAGTGCTAGAGATCTTTTAGTATCTCGGCTTGGCTACACCTTC | CSARDLLVSRLGYTF | TRBJ1-2 | NA | TRBV20-1 | NA
TGTGCCAGCAAAAGGGGGCTGAGCTCCTACGAGCAGTACTTC | CASKRGLSSYEQYF | TRBJ2-7 | TRBD1 | TRBV2 | many
TGTGCCAGCTCACCACCATCAGGATACAGGCATTATGGCTACACCTTC | CASSPPSGYRHYGYTF | TRBJ1-2 | NA | TRBV18 | few
TGTGCCAGCAGGCCAGGCCGGACTAGGAAGCAGTACTTC | CASRPGRTRKQYF | TRBJ2-7 | TRBD2 | TRBV6-1 | NA
TGCGCCAGCAGCCAAGATCGGGGAATCTACGAGCAGTACTTC | CASSQDRGIYEQYF | TRBJ2-7 | NA | TRBV4-1 | few
TGTGCCAGCAGTAAGCCATCCTATGGCTACACCTTC | CASSKPSYGYTF | TRBJ1-2 | NA | TRBV28 | many
TGCGCCAGCAGCTCCGGGACCCAGCTTCAGGAGCAGTACTTC | CASSSGTQLQEQYF | TRBJ2-7 | NA | TRBV5-1 | few
TGTGCCAGCAGTTTCAACCGTGGGCTGTTTTTT | CASSFNRGLFF | TRBJ2-2 | NA | TRBV28 | many
TGTGCCACCAGCAGAGATTCAGGGCCCGAGCAGTACTTC | CATSRDSGPEQYF | TRBJ2-7 | NA | TRBV15 | few
TGTGCCAGCAGGGACCAGGGGGCAGGCGAGCAGTACTTC | CASRDQGAGEQYF | TRBJ2-7 | TRBD1 | TRBV27 | many
TGTGCCAGCAGCCCCAACCCGACAGGGGTTTTTAATTCACCCCTCCACTTT | CASSPNPTGVFNSPLHF | TRBJ1-6 | TRBD1 | TRBV3-1 | few
TGCGCCAGCAGCCAAGCTAATCGGGGTGGTGAAGCTTTCTTT | CASSQANRGGEAFF | TRBJ1-1 | NA | TRBV4-1 | NA
TGTGCCAGCAGCTTATTAGGCCTGTACGAGCAGTACTTC | CASSLLGLYEQYF | TRBJ2-7 | NA | TRBV7-9 | many